This T cell receptor beta chain is drawn from a study of neurological immune-mediated disorders. Study context: For the approximately 35 multiple sclerosis patients, the disease was relapsing-remitting in about 31 and secondary progressive in 3.

The cDNA was generated through 5'RACE incorporating 10-nucleotide random UMIs. TCRdb analysed the 5' RACE reads with MiXCR anew, one entry per CDR3 protein. The sample shows 45,000 to 65,000 distinct CDR3 sequences, approximately 3.5% of them seen only once. CDR3 length equals 14 residues. V was shortened by 5 bases and J by 6 bases, with 17 bases between the two germline ends. Germline V gene lookup returns CDR1 SQVTM and CDR2 ANQGSEA. Source material: PBMCs. The genes are TRBV29-1 and TRBJ2-1; D is uncertain. This receptor was taken from a man aged 40-49 years with multiple sclerosis. The CDR3 DNA follows: TGCAGCGTTCGCTTTGATTCATGGGTCAATGAGCAGTTCTTC. Amino acids: CSVRFDSWVNEQFF.